This TCR beta chain was profiled in a study of Ad26.COV2.S vaccination and SARS-CoV-2 variants. Overall study context: Ad26.COV2.S, an intramuscular injection, was given once or twice 56 days apart.

The ends lost 1 base at V and 6 bases at J; junction bases unmatched: 11. CDR3 size: 18 residues. In germline, CDR1 is LGHDT, CDR2 YNNKEL (reference sequence). Treatment described: about 20 received Ad26.COV2.S at low or high dose, single or two shots; roughly five received placebo; per-sample allocation not given. Samples analyzed were those drawn on day 63 after the first vaccine or placebo injection. Profiled with immunoSEQ multiplex PCR; TCRdb holds only in-frame clones, not every one. The sample includes some 250,000 clones, roughly 90% seen only once; the top ten take about 10%. Sequencing was performed on peripheral blood, taken in a trial of Ad26.COV2.S vaccine versus placebo. This receptor was identified in a person aged 18-60 years who received the Ad26.COV2.S COVID-19 vaccine or a placebo. The V gene is TRBV3-1 (or the pseudogene TRBV3-2), the J gene TRBJ2-3, with 12 bases that match TRBD1. CDR3 in DNA: TGTGCCAGCAGCCAAGTCGCGGGTGGGACAGGGGGCCTGGATACGCAGTATTTT. This sequence encodes CASSQVAGGTGGLDTQYF.